Many counts were recorded for the clone carrying this T cell receptor beta chain. Its antigen is unknown. These data come from a study of regulatory T cells in long-lasting Graves disease. Germline lookup yields CDR1 SNHLY and CDR2 FYNNEI. The CDR3 consists of 15 residues. V was clipped by 6 bases and J by 2 bases; unmatched bases: 7. For TCR beta, libraries came from iRepertoire HTBI primers and Arm-PCR of CDR3 regions. Each CDR3 protein is one row after TCRdb ran MiXCR on the multiplex PCR reads. Of over 350,000 distinct CDR3 sequences in the sample, around 15% were seen once. Time point reported: newly diagnosed GD, antithyroid drugs for less than 3 months. RNA isolated from PBMCs was used to make the TCR library. Study findings and constraints: Patients with persistent disease showed a bias toward TRBV28, TRBJ1-2 and TRBJ2-5.

The same sample was also used in a study of T cells in Graves' hyperthyroidism and ophthalmopathy.

The sequencing here drew on peripheral blood mononuclear cells (PBMCs), taken at new diagnosis, from a patient treated with antithyroid drugs. This sequence was found in a woman between 50 and 59 years old with Graves disease. The chain carries TRBV2 and TRBJ2-3; 8 bases are a match to TRBD1. The CDR3 sequence is CASRIQGAPTDTQYF. The CDR3 DNA reads TGTGCCAGCAGAATCCAGGGGGCCCCCACAGATACGCAGTATTTT.